The clone carrying this T cell receptor (beta chain) was found a few times. Its target is not known. Patients affected by ophthalmopathy presented a Clinical Activity Score of at least 3, a NOSPECS grade of at least 4, and disease duration below 3 months. Each 10 ml fresh peripheral blood draw supplied the PBMCs. CDR3 length: 13 amino acids. Germline V gene lookup returns CDR1 GTSNPN and CDR2 SVGIG (reference sequence). V lost 3 bases to trimming and J lost 5 bases; unmatched junction nucleotides: 3. This entry is derived from a study of T cells in Graves' hyperthyroidism and ophthalmopathy. Study-level findings and limits: Most thyroid clonotypes that were expanded above 0.001 also turned up in blood. A 13 V-J signature model discriminated ophthalmopathy versus stable hyperthyroidism.

RNA transcripts served as the template for amplifying TCR beta CDR3 regions. TCR CDR3 regions were first amplified by RT-PCR with HTBI primers. In TCRdb, the multiplex PCR reads were re-called with MiXCR into one record per CDR3 protein. The sample has hundreds of thousands of distinct CDR3 sequences; about 20% are singletons. The sequenced material came from blood. This sequence joins TRBV30 and TRBJ2-7; 11 nucleotides match TRBD2. The receptor comes from a woman between 65 and 79 years old with Graves' ophthalmopathy. Here the CDR3 reads CAWRLAGGHEQYF. CDR3 DNA: TGTGCCTGGAGGTTAGCGGGAGGGCACGAGCAGTACTTC.